The 30 T cell receptor beta chains below come from one sample, sequenced in a study of blood T cell repertoires in COVID-19. Sequenced by immunoSEQ multiplex PCR; TCRdb stores in-frame clones only, minus some. This repertoire shows 350,000 to 450,000 clones, around 87% found once; its top ten account for around 1.9%. The material sequenced was PBMCs or T cells enriched from blood (not recorded which). Receptors originate from a man between 35 and 55 years old in a cohort exposed to, infected with or recovered from COVID-19 (not recorded which).

The chain has TRBV30 and TRBJ1-2; 8 positions agree with TRBD1. Germline V gene lookup returns CDR1 GTSNPN and CDR2 SVGIG (reference sequence). This CDR3 is 12 amino acids long. After removal of 5 bases from V and 4 bases from J, the junction contained 3 bases not matched to a gene. CDR3 nucleotide sequence: TGTGCCTGGGGACAGGGAAGCTATGGCTACACCTTC. It yields the protein CAWGQGSYGYTF.

The rearrangement joins TRBV7-8 to TRBJ2-7; 7 bases are a match to TRBD1. The CDR3 length is 15 residues. V gave up 0 bases and J gave up 3 bases; unmatched junction bases: 5. Germline V gives CDR1 SGHVS, CDR2 FQNEAQ. The CDR3 protein is CASSLAGGEFYEQYF. DNA for the CDR3: TGTGCCAGCAGCTTAGCAGGGGGCGAGTTCTACGAGCAGTACTTC.

V gene TRBV5-4 combines with J gene TRBJ2-1; D remains ambiguous. Per the germline V gene, CDR1 is SGHNT and CDR2 is YYREEE (reference sequence). CDR3 length equals 12 residues. Trimming pared 0 bases from V and 5 bases from J, leaving 3 bases between. As DNA, the CDR3 is TGTGCCAGCAGCTTGGAGCACAATGAGCAGTTCTTC. Amino acid sequence: CASSLEHNEQFF.

The chain employs TRBV5-1 and TRBJ1-2; TRBD1 might be the D (6 bases). The CDR3 runs to 15 residues. The germline V gene encodes CDR1 SGHRS and CDR2 YFSETQ. Deletions cut 0 bases from V and 2 bases from J, with 11 bases between. Written as DNA, the CDR3 is TGCGCCAGCAGCTTGGTAGTAGGACAGAACTATGGCTACACCTTC. Its translation: CASSLVVGQNYGYTF.

As DNA, the CDR3 is TGTGCCAGGAAAGTGGGGGACAGCCCCGGTGAGCAGTACTTC. Translating it yields CARKVGDSPGEQYF. The J gene is TRBJ2-7, the V gene TRBV2; 7 bases line up with TRBD1. The ends lost 9 bases at V and 7 bases at J; junction bases unmatched: 15. The CDR3 is 14 amino acids. Germline lookup yields CDR1 SNHLY and CDR2 FYNNEI. The full variable domain, in which reference TRBV2 and TRBJ2-7 provide the parts outside the CDR3, is EPEVTQTPSHQVTQMGQEVILRCVPISNHLYFYWYRQILGQKVEFLVSFYNNEISEKSEIFDDQFSVERPDGSNFTLKIRSTKLEDSAMYFCARKVGDSPGEQYFGPGTRLTVT.

The V and J genes are TRBV5-1 and TRBJ1-4, with a possible D match to TRBD1 (5 bases). The CDR3 is 14 residues long. Germline CDR1 is SGHRS and CDR2 is YFSETQ. With 0 bases removed from V and 5 bases from J, the gap between germline ends came to 8 bases. The CDR3 loop reads CASSLDGANEKLFF. DNA of the CDR3: TGCGCCAGCAGCTTGGATGGGGCAAATGAAAAACTGTTTTTT.

J is TRBJ2-1 and V is TRBV7-3; 11 bases fit TRBD2. The CDR3 extends over 15 amino acids. With 3 bases clipped from V and 7 bases from J, the junction kept 5 bases outside the gene matches. Germline CDR1 and CDR2: SGHTA and FQGTGA. CDR3 nucleotides: TGTGCCAGCAGCTTCCAGACTAGCGGGGTAAATGAGCAGTTCTTC. It specifies CASSFQTSGVNEQFF.

Concerning this clone: Other DNA sequences in the same sample also yield this CDR3. J is TRBJ1-3 and V is TRBV5-4; D ambiguous. The CDR3 extends over 13 amino acids. V was cut by 2 bases and J by 4 bases, with 7 bases left in between. CDR1 is SGHNT and CDR2 is YYREEE in the germline V gene (reference sequence). CDR3 sequence (DNA): TGTGCCAGCAGCTTTAACAGCGGAAACACCATATATTTT. Translated: CASSFNSGNTIYF.

This chain uses TRBV19 with TRBJ2-2; no firm D call. The CDR3 contains 14 residues. Germline V gene sequence: CDR1 LNHDA, CDR2 SQIVND (reference sequence). The V and J ends lost 5 bases and 5 bases respectively, with 12 bases between them. CDR3 DNA: TGTGCCAGTAGTCTCTATGTCCGGACCGGGGAGCTGTTTTTT. Amino acids: CASSLYVRTGELFF.

The table lists this clone with a count of one. The J gene is TRBJ1-5, the V gene TRBV10-3; 12 nucleotides align to TRBD1. Trimming cost V 10 bases and J 5 bases; bases outside gene matches: 9. This CDR3 is built from 15 residues. Germline values: CDR1 ENHRY, CDR2 SYGVKD. The CDR3 sequence is CAKPNGDRGHQPQHF. The CDR3, as DNA: TGTGCCAAACCTAACGGGGACAGGGGGCATCAGCCCCAGCATTTT.

The chain joins TRBV13 to TRBJ1-2; D may be TRBD1 (6 bases). This CDR3 has 14 residues. Trimming stripped 5 bases from V and 4 bases from J, with 14 bases between. CDR1 is PRHDT and CDR2 is FYEKMQ in the germline V gene (reference sequence). The CDR3 DNA is TGTGCCAGCAGCAACTACAGGGTCGGCTATGGCTACACCTTC. It codes for CASSNYRVGYGYTF. The full variable domain, in which reference TRBV13 and TRBJ1-2 provide the parts outside the CDR3, is AAGVIQSPRHLIKEKRETATLKCYPIPRHDTVYWYQQGPGQDPQFLISFYEKMQSDKGSIPDRFSAQQFSDYHSELNMSSLELGDSALYFCASSNYRVGYGYTFGSGTRLTVV.

This clone has a single count. The CDR3 sequence: CASSQLVAGGPNEQFF. The CDR3 DNA reads TGTGCCAGCAGCCAACTTGTTGCGGGAGGGCCGAATGAGCAGTTCTTC. The chain employs TRBV3-1 (or the pseudogene TRBV3-2) and TRBJ2-1; the match to TRBD2 covers 9 bases. This CDR3 has 16 residues. The germline V gene has CDR1 LGHDT and CDR2 YNNKEL (reference sequence). J lost 7 bases, V lost 2 bases, and 9 bases had no gene match.

The rearrangement links TRBV5-1 to TRBJ1-2; D is ambiguous. CDR1 is SGHRS and CDR2 is YFSETQ in the germline V gene. The CDR3 is 14 residues long. The germline V and J ends were trimmed by 0 bases and 5 bases, with 11 bases remaining between them. The CDR3 DNA is TGCGCCAGCAGCTTGGCCAAAACGACTTATGGCTACACCTTC. It yields the protein CASSLAKTTYGYTF.

This clone appeared a single time. This chain connects TRBV29-1 to TRBJ1-6, with D maybe TRBD1 (5 bases). V lost 4 bases and J 5 bases, leaving 9 bases between the germline ends. This CDR3 has 13 amino acids. Germline values: CDR1 SQVTM, CDR2 ANQGSEA. CDR3 DNA: TGCAGCGTTGGCGGGGGTAATAATTCACCCCTCCACTTT. It yields the protein CSVGGGNNSPLHF.

The gene calls are TRBV7-9 and TRBJ1-1; 10 nucleotides match TRBD1. CDR3 size: 14 residues. The germline CDR1 and CDR2 sequences are SEHNR and FQNEAQ (reference sequence). V gave up 1 base and J gave up 9 bases; unmatched junction bases: 5. Here the CDR3 reads CASSLGTGGGKAFF. CDR3 bases: TGTGCCAGCAGCTTAGGGACAGGGGGAGGAAAAGCTTTCTTT.

This chain links TRBV5-6 with TRBJ2-7; 8 nucleotides line up with TRBD1. With V trimmed by 2 bases and J by 2 bases, 3 bases remained unmatched. CDR1 and CDR2 from the germline V gene are SGHDT and YYEEEE. CDR3 length: 14 amino acids. CDR3 DNA sequence: TGTGCCAGCAGCTTCGGGACAGGTGCCTACGAGCAGTACTTC. This sequence encodes CASSFGTGAYEQYF. The complete variable domain, with remaining parts taken from reference TRBV5-6 and TRBJ2-7, reads DAGVTQSPTHLIKTRGQQVTLRCSPKSGHDTVSWYQQALGQGPQFIFQYYEEEERQRGNFPDRFSGHQFPNYSSELNVNALLLGDSALYLCASSFGTGAYEQYFGPGTRLTVT.

The rearrangement uses TRBV24-1 and TRBJ2-3; D uncertain. The CDR3 is 13 residues long. Germline CDR1 KGHDR, CDR2 SFDVKD. Trimming removed 2 bases from V and 5 bases from J, with 7 bases in between. CDR3: CATSDSHLDTQYF. In DNA, the CDR3 is TGTGCCACCAGTGATTCCCACTTAGATACGCAGTATTTT.

The V call is TRBV18, the J call TRBJ2-5; 7 bases line up with TRBD1. Germline V lookup: CDR1 KGHSH, CDR2 LQKENI. The V segment lost 3 bases and the J segment 4 bases; nucleotides outside the gene matches: 8. The CDR3 has 15 amino acids. The CDR3 DNA is TGTGCCAGCTCACCTTTAAAGACAGGGTCAGAGACCCAGTACTTC. Its translation: CASSPLKTGSETQYF.

CDR3 region: CASSLVQGWANEQFF. For the CDR3, the DNA is TGTGCCAGCAGCTTAGTACAGGGCTGGGCCAATGAGCAGTTCTTC. The J gene is TRBJ2-1, the V gene TRBV13, with D maybe TRBD1 (6 bases). The CDR3 totals 15 residues. Trimming took off 1 base at V and 6 bases at J, with 13 bases between the two ends. Germline-derived CDR1 and CDR2 are PRHDT and FYEKMQ (reference sequence).

The V call is TRBV11-2, the J call TRBJ2-3; D call uncertain. The germline V gene has CDR1 SGHAT and CDR2 FQNNGV. CDR3 length: 13 amino acids. V lost 1 base and J 5 bases, leaving 7 bases between the germline ends. The CDR3 DNA follows: TGTGCCAGCAGCTTAGGGCTAGGAGATACGCAGTATTTT. Protein: CASSLGLGDTQYF.

The chain links TRBV29-1 to TRBJ2-1; D uncertain. This CDR3 has 14 residues. Germline lookup yields CDR1 SQVTM and CDR2 ANQGSEA. The V end was cut by 4 bases, the J end by 0 bases, with 10 bases between. This CDR3 reads CSVGQSPSYNEQFF. Written as DNA, the CDR3 is TGCAGCGTTGGGCAGTCTCCCTCCTACAATGAGCAGTTCTTC.

The chain uses TRBV3-1 (or the pseudogene TRBV3-2) and TRBJ2-5, with 11 bases fitting TRBD2. This CDR3 has 17 residues. Germline V gives CDR1 LGHDT, CDR2 YNNKEL (reference sequence). V shed 1 base, J shed 0 bases, and the junction held 4 bases outside the gene matches. CDR3 sequence reads: CASSQGTSGWYQETQYF. The CDR3 DNA is TGTGCCAGCAGCCAAGGGACTAGCGGGTGGTACCAAGAGACCCAGTACTTC.

Of note for this clone: The DNA is left out, because the CDR3 cannot be placed on it with certainty; the CDR3 is given as TCRdb lists it. This CDR3 reads CASSKDWGPGNTIYF. V usage is TRBV21-1 and J usage is TRBJ1-3; the tabulated D call, TRBD1, remains unverified against the DNA. TRBV21-1 is shown as a pseudogene. The CDR3 is 15 amino acids long, termini counted.

The chain joins TRBV6-1 to TRBJ2-7; weak D call: TRBD2 (7 bases). CDR3 length: 13 residues. V dropped 2 bases and J dropped 7 bases, with 12 bases sitting between them. CDR1 and CDR2 from the germline V gene are MNHNS and SASEGT. CDR3 sequence reads: CASSERGEGEQYF. The CDR3 coding sequence is TGTGCCAGCAGTGAAAGGGGGGAGGGGGAGCAGTACTTC.

The V call is TRBV2, the J call TRBJ1-5; a possible D gene is TRBD1 (6 bases). The CDR3 length is 16 residues. Deletions cut 4 bases from V and 3 bases from J, with 16 bases between. Germline V CDR1 and CDR2: SNHLY, FYNNEI. Here the CDR3 reads CASSGGRRANNQPQHF. CDR3 nucleotides: TGTGCCAGCAGTGGGGGGCGCAGGGCGAACAATCAGCCCCAGCATTTT.

The V call is TRBV5-8, the J call TRBJ2-2, with D perhaps matching TRBD1 (5 bases). Germline CDR1 SGHTS, CDR2 YDEGEE. The ends were cut back, 0 bases at V and 5 bases at J, with 8 bases in the middle. CDR3 length equals 14 residues. The CDR3 DNA is TGTGCCAGCAGCTTGGAGGGGCGGACCGGGGAGCTGTTTTTT. Translation: CASSLEGRTGELFF.

The chain employs TRBV5-1 and TRBJ2-7; D may be TRBD1 (5 bases). The germline V and J ends were trimmed by 4 bases and 0 bases, with 11 bases remaining between them. This CDR3 has 14 amino acids. Germline assignment: CDR1 SGHRS and CDR2 YFSETQ. CDR3 in amino acids: CASSITGSSYEQYF. As DNA, the CDR3 is TGCGCCAGCAGCATCACAGGCAGCTCCTACGAGCAGTACTTC. Combining the CDR3 with reference TRBV5-1 and TRBJ2-7 gives the whole variable domain KAGVTQTPRYLIKTRGQQVTLSCSPISGHRSVSWYQQTPGQGLQFLFEYFSETQRNKGNFPGRFSGRQFSNSRSEMNVSTLELGDSALYLCASSITGSSYEQYFGPGTRLTVT.

This chain connects TRBV30 to TRBJ2-2; D is perhaps TRBD1 (6 bases). The CDR3 is 15 amino acids. Germline assignment: CDR1 GTSNPN and CDR2 SVGIG (reference sequence). V lost 0 bases to trimming and J lost 3 bases, with 11 bases between them. The CDR3 nucleotides are TGTGCCTGGAGTGTACGACAGGTGGACACCGGGGAGCTGTTTTTT. It yields the protein CAWSVRQVDTGELFF.

The V and J genes are TRBV5-1 and TRBJ2-1, with a tentative D call TRBD1 (6 bases). V shed 4 bases and J shed 3 bases, with 11 bases lying between them. In germline, CDR1 is SGHRS, CDR2 YFSETQ. This CDR3 is 14 amino acids long. The CDR3 region has the DNA TGCGCCAGCAGCCCCGGGACAAACTACAATGAGCAGTTCTTC. It translates to CASSPGTNYNEQFF.

The table lists this clone with a few counts. The V and J genes are TRBV25-1 and TRBJ1-6; 8 bases match TRBD1. This CDR3 is built from 14 residues. V shed 3 bases, J shed 11 bases, and the junction held 6 bases outside the gene matches. Germline assignment: CDR1 MGHDK and CDR2 SYGVNS. CDR3 nucleotide sequence: TGTGCCAGCAGTGATACGACAGGGGCGCCACCCCTCCACTTT. Translation: CASSDTTGAPPLHF. Variable domain in full (rest from reference TRBV25-1 and TRBJ1-6): EADIYQTPRYLVIGTGKKITLECSQTMGHDKMYWYQQDPGMELHLIHYSYGVNSTEKGDLSSESTVSRIRTEHFPLTLESARPSHTSQYLCASSDTTGAPPLHFGNGTRLTVT.